This is a list of T cell receptor beta chains from one sample in a study of Tregs in tolerant kidney transplant recipients. The table came from immunoSEQ multiplex PCR; TCRdb's copy has only in-frame clones and leaves some out. The sample shows approximately 260,000 clones, about 86% of them seen only once. Sequencing was done on a sample of CD4+ T cells from blood. These receptors originate from a human donor in good health. CDR3s include the opening cysteine and the closing phenylalanine or tryptophan. D genes are given only for firm matches. Clone size is not always given. Where it is, it says once, few, many or a class for expanded clones.

v_gene	abundance	d_gene	j_gene	CDR3aa	CDR3nt
TRBV5-1	-	-	TRBJ2-1	CASSLGTTSNDEQFF	TGCGCCAGCAGCTTGGGGACTACTAGCAACGATGAGCAGTTCTTC
TRBV5-1	-	-	TRBJ2-5	CASTLQGVKLETQYF	TGCGCCAGCACCCTGCAGGGAGTAAAGTTGGAGACCCAGTACTTC
TRBV5-1	once	-	TRBJ2-1	CASSLGQTYNEQFF	TGCGCCAGCAGCCTCGGGCAGACCTACAATGAGCAGTTCTTC
TRBV2	-	-	TRBJ2-7	CASSGDSSEQYF	TGTGCCAGCAGTGGCGACAGCTCCGAGCAGTACTTC
TRBV30	-	-	TRBJ1-1	CAWTREVTEAFF	TGTGCCTGGACCAGGGAGGTCACTGAAGCTTTCTTT
TRBV7-3	few	TRBD1	TRBJ2-6	CASSLTGGGGGANVLTF	TGTGCCAGCAGCTTGACAGGGGGCGGTGGTGGGGCCAACGTCCTGACTTTC
TRBV7-2	-	TRBD1	TRBJ1-2	CASSVSGTGVYGYTF	TGTGCCAGCAGCGTATCCGGGACAGGGGTCTATGGCTACACCTTC
TRBV5-4	-	-	TRBJ2-1	CASSFSGVNEQFF	TGTGCCAGCAGCTTCTCGGGAGTCAATGAGCAGTTCTTC
TRBV6-6	-	-	TRBJ1-4	CAHRKGAEPNEKLFF	TGTGCCCACCGCAAAGGGGCTGAGCCTAATGAAAAACTGTTTTTT
TRBV4-1	-	TRBD2	TRBJ2-5	CASSQERASGGIGETQYF	TGCGCCAGCAGCCAAGAGAGGGCTAGCGGGGGGATTGGAGAGACCCAGTACTTC
TRBV13	-	-	TRBJ2-7	CASSLGLGGDPYEQYF	TGTGCCAGCAGCTTAGGCCTTGGGGGCGACCCCTACGAGCAGTACTTC
TRBV10-1	few	TRBD1	TRBJ2-2	CASSADRGLNTGELFF	TGCGCCAGCAGTGCCGACAGGGGACTTAACACCGGGGAGCTGTTTTTT
TRBV10-1	few	-	TRBJ2-1	CATRPGSSYNEQFF	TGCGCCACCCGCCCCGGGAGCTCCTACAATGAGCAGTTCTTC
TRBV7-9	-	-	TRBJ1-4	CASSPGANEKLFF	TGTGCCAGCAGCCCCGGTGCTAATGAAAAACTGTTTTTT
TRBV11-2	-	-	TRBJ2-7	CASSYRLGKAEQYF	TGTGCCAGCAGCTACCGACTAGGGAAGGCCGAGCAGTACTTC
TRBV11-3	-	TRBD2	TRBJ2-1	CASSSAPGDSGSNEQFF	TGTGCCAGCAGCTCCGCCCCGGGGGATAGCGGGAGTAATGAGCAGTTCTTC
TRBV2	-	-	TRBJ2-3	CASSPLTPTDTQYF	TGTGCCAGCAGCCCCCTTACTCCCACAGATACGCAGTATTTT
TRBV7-9	-	-	TRBJ1-2	CASSTGTGGYTF	TGTGCCAGCAGCACAGGGACCGGTGGCTACACCTTC
TRBV4-2	-	TRBD2	TRBJ2-7	CASSQLAASSYEQYF	TGTGCCAGCAGCCAACTAGCGGCTTCCTCCTACGAGCAGTACTTC
TRBV27	-	-	TRBJ2-7	CASSPRPFYEQYF	TGTGCCAGCAGTCCCCGGCCCTTCTACGAGCAGTACTTC
TRBV5-5	-	-	TRBJ2-7	CASSLVLAPYEQYF	TGTGCCAGCAGCTTGGTATTGGCTCCATACGAGCAGTACTTC
TRBV25-1	few	TRBD1	TRBJ2-5	CASRAGQGIIQETQYF	TGTGCCAGCAGGGCCGGACAGGGGATTATCCAAGAGACCCAGTACTTC
TRBV4-2	-	TRBD2	TRBJ2-3	CASSSTSGEGDTQYF	TGTGCCAGCAGCTCGACTAGCGGGGAAGGAGATACGCAGTATTTT
TRBV6-1	few	-	TRBJ1-1	CASSEVPPAGQTEAFF	TGTGCCAGCAGTGAAGTCCCGCCCGCGGGACAAACTGAAGCTTTCTTT
TRBV2	-	-	TRBJ2-5	CASAIIQETQYF	TGTGCCAGCGCGATTATCCAAGAGACCCAGTACTTC
TRBV4-2	-	-	TRBJ2-7	CASSQELGGQYF	TGTGCCAGCAGCCAAGAGTTGGGGGGACAGTACTTC
TRBV2	-	-	TRBJ2-3	CASRDTGVSDTQYF	TGTGCCAGCAGGGATACGGGAGTGTCAGATACGCAGTATTTT
TRBV6-6	-	-	TRBJ1-1	CASRRDRDLNTEAFF	TGTGCCAGCAGGAGAGACCGGGACTTGAACACTGAAGCTTTCTTT
TRBV7-9	few	-	TRBJ1-1	CASSLGTDITEAFF	TGTGCCAGCAGCTTGGGAACAGATATCACTGAAGCTTTCTTT
TRBV5-6	-	-	TRBJ2-5	CASRDRKYQETQYF	TGTGCCAGCAGGGACAGAAAGTACCAAGAGACCCAGTACTTC